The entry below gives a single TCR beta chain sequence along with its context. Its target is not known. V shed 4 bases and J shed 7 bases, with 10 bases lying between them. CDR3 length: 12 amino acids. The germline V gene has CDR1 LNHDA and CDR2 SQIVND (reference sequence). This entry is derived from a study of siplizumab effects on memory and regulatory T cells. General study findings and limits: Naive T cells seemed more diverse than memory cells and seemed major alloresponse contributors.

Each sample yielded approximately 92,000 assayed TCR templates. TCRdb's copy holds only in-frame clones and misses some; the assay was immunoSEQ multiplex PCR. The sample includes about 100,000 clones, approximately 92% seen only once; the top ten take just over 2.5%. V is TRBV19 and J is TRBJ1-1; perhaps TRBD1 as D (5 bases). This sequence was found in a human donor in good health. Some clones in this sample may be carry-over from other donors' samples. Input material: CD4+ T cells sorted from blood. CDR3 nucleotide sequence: TGTGCCAGTAGTAAGAGGGACGGTGAAGCTTTCTTT. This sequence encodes CASSKRDGEAFF. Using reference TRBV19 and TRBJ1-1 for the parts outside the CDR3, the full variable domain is DGGITQSPKYLFRKEGQNVTLSCEQNLNHDAMYWYRQDPGQGLRLIYYSQIVNDFQKGDIAEGYSVSREKKESFPLTVTSAQKNPTAFYLCASSKRDGEAFFGQGTRLTVV.